Following are 20 T cell receptor beta chains from one sample sequenced in a study of T-cell reconstitution after alpha-beta-depleted transplantation in children. Researchers prepared the TCRbeta library using unique molecular identifiers, the study reports. A single record per CDR3 protein comes from TCRdb applying MiXCR to the PCR reads. The sample lists hundreds of thousands of distinct CDR3 sequences; around 13% were seen once. The sample in question was PBMCs, mostly from graft donor cells, obtained 360 days after TCRalphabeta/CD19-depleted stem cell transplant. All receptors derive from a male patient aged 10 to 17 who had a stem cell transplant for acute myeloid leukemia, so the T cells may come from the graft donor.

This clonotype was counted only a few times. The chain employs TRBV28 and TRBJ1-5, with D hard to call. V gave up 2 bases and J gave up 0 bases, with 14 bases separating them. From germline, CDR1 is MDHEN and CDR2 SYDVKM. The CDR3 has 17 residues. CDR3 residues: CASSLNLDSYSNQPQHF. The CDR3 DNA reads TGTGCCAGCAGTTTAAATTTGGACTCCTATAGCAATCAGCCCCAGCATTTT.

This clonotype was seen more than once but under ten times. The chain recombines TRBV9 with TRBJ2-1; D perhaps matches TRBD2 (5 bases). This CDR3 is 13 amino acids long. V was trimmed by 0 bases and J by 6 bases, leaving 7 bases between them. In germline, CDR1 is SGDLS, CDR2 YYNGEE. The DNA of the CDR3 is TGTGCCAGCAGCGTAGGACTAACCAATGAGCAGTTCTTC. Amino acids: CASSVGLTNEQFF. Drawing the rest from reference TRBV9 and TRBJ2-1, the complete variable domain is DSGVTQTPKHLITATGQRVTLRCSPRSGDLSVYWYQQSLDQGLQFLIQYYNGEERAKGNILERFSAQQFPDLHSELNLSSLELGDSALYFCASSVGLTNEQFFGPGTRLTVL.

Comments on this clonotype: A much larger clone differs from this one at a single base, so this may be a read error. The chain's CDR3 is CASSPRIGRRDTQYF. The CDR3 coding sequence is TGTGCCAGCAGCCCGAGGATAGGGAGGCGAGATACGCAGTATTTT. The chain couples TRBV3-1 to TRBJ2-3; possibly TRBD2 for D (6 bases). The germline V gene has CDR1 LGHDT and CDR2 YNNKEL (reference sequence). Trimming pared 4 bases from V and 5 bases from J, leaving 16 bases between. The CDR3 contains 15 residues.

In its sample, this clonotype was seen a few times. Here the CDR3 DNA reads TGTGCCAGCAGCTTGTTTAGCGGCCGAACCCGCACAGATACGCAGTATTTT. It specifies CASSLFSGRTRTDTQYF. The V gene is TRBV5-4, the J gene TRBJ2-3; D is possibly TRBD2 (6 bases). This CDR3 has 17 amino acids. Trimming stripped 1 base from V and 1 base from J, with 16 bases between. Germline lookup yields CDR1 SGHNT and CDR2 YYREEE (reference sequence). Looking up the rest from reference TRBV5-4 and TRBJ2-3 gives the full variable domain: ETGVTQSPTHLIKTRGQQVTLRCSSQSGHNTVSWYQQALGQGPQFIFQYYREEENGRGNFPPRFSGLQFPNYSSELNVNALELDDSALYLCASSLFSGRTRTDTQYFGPGTRLTVL.

This clonotype was picked up many times. This chain connects TRBV7-9 to TRBJ2-2; 9 bases are shared with TRBD1. V was pared by 6 bases and J by 7 bases, with 9 bases of the junction left unmatched. The CDR3 consists of 15 residues. In germline, CDR1 is SEHNR, CDR2 FQNEAQ (reference sequence). The CDR3 loop is CASRHGQGSDGELFF. In DNA, the CDR3 is TGTGCCAGCAGACATGGACAGGGGTCCGACGGGGAGCTGTTTTTT.

This clonotype was seen only a few times. V is TRBV7-2 and J is TRBJ2-1; 14 bases align to TRBD2. Germline-derived CDR1 and CDR2 are SGHTA and FQGNSA. The CDR3 is made up of 17 amino acids. With V trimmed by 4 bases and J by 4 bases, 6 bases remained unmatched. CDR3 sequence (DNA): TGTGCCAGCAGCTCCGGACTAGCGGGAGGTATATACAATGAGCAGTTCTTC. This sequence encodes CASSSGLAGGIYNEQFF.

This chain joins TRBV6-2 or TRBV6-3 and TRBJ2-4, with 8 bases lining up with TRBD2. The CDR3 extends over 16 amino acids. The junction had 6 bases not matched to a gene; V was cut back by 2 bases and J by 3 bases. CDR1 and CDR2 from the germline V gene are MNHEY and SVGEGT. The CDR3 nucleotides are TGTGCCAGCAGTTACCAGACTAGCGCCAACAAAAACATTCAGTACTTC. Its protein is CASSYQTSANKNIQYF.

This chain links TRBV12-3 or TRBV12-4 with TRBJ2-7; TRBD1 matches 7 bases. The CDR3 sequence is 15 residues long. V gave up 5 bases and J gave up 2 bases; unmatched junction bases: 9. The CDR3 reads CASSPLSGTAYEQYF. The CDR3 DNA is TGTGCCAGCAGTCCCCTCTCGGGGACAGCCTACGAGCAGTACTTC.

This clonotype showed up just a few times. The V and J genes are TRBV4-3 and TRBJ1-2, with D unclear. The CDR3 spans 15 residues. The germline V gene encodes CDR1 LGHNA and CDR2 YSLEER. Trimming removed 4 bases from V and 8 bases from J, with 20 bases in between. Here the CDR3 DNA reads TGCGCCAGCAGCCCCCACGCGGCATCTCTAGGGGGCTACACCTTC. Translating gives CASSPHAASLGGYTF.

The sample holds a few counts of this clonotype. The CDR3 coding sequence is TGCAGTGCCGGACGGATCGGGACTGAAGCTTTCTTT. Amino acid sequence: CSAGRIGTEAFF. The chain couples TRBV20-1 to TRBJ1-1; D call uncertain. CDR1 DFQATT and CDR2 SNEGSKA come from the germline V gene (reference sequence). V lost 6 bases and J 5 bases, leaving 13 bases between the germline ends. The CDR3 length is 12 residues.

This clonotype has only a few counts. V gene TRBV29-1 combines with J gene TRBJ2-1, with D perhaps TRBD2 (6 bases). Germline assignment: CDR1 SQVTM and CDR2 ANQGSEA. V dropped 6 bases and J dropped 8 bases, with 14 bases sitting between them. This CDR3 is built from 12 residues. The CDR3 nucleotides are TGCAGCGTGGGACTCTCCGTGGATGAGCAGTTCTTC. The encoded protein is CSVGLSVDEQFF.

The sample holds a few counts of this clonotype. The genes are TRBV29-1 and TRBJ2-7; TRBD2 matches 8 bases. The CDR3 length is 22 residues. V lost 0 bases and J lost 7; bases outside the gene matches: 32. Per germline, CDR1 SQVTM and CDR2 ANQGSEA. CDR3 protein: CSVEDRGGWDEHGSGTPREQYF. Written as DNA, the CDR3 is TGCAGCGTTGAAGACCGGGGGGGATGGGACGAACATGGTAGCGGGACCCCCAGAGAGCAGTACTTC.

The chain employs TRBV15 and TRBJ2-2; TRBD2 matches 10 bases. This CDR3 contains 18 residues. Germline CDR1 LNHNV, CDR2 YYDKDF (reference sequence). V lost 4 bases, J lost 5 bases, and 13 bases stayed unmatched. The CDR3 here is CATSTRQFLAGGTGELFF. The CDR3 DNA is TGTGCCACCAGCACAAGACAGTTCTTAGCGGGAGGAACCGGGGAGCTGTTTTTT.

V gene TRBV10-2 combines with J gene TRBJ2-5; TRBD1 agrees at 7 bases. CDR1 WSHSY and CDR2 SAAADI come from the germline V gene. Losses at the gene ends were 7 bases for V and 7 bases for J; bases not matched to a gene: 6. The CDR3 runs 12 residues. This chain's CDR3 is CASITGEGTQYF. As DNA, the CDR3 is TGCGCCAGCATCACAGGGGAAGGGACCCAGTACTTC.

The CDR3 DNA reads as TGTGCCAGCAAGGCCGGGCCCAACGGGGAGACCCAGTACTTC. Its protein is CASKAGPNGETQYF. J is TRBJ2-5 and V is TRBV27, with D hard to call. Germline CDR1 and CDR2: MNHEY and SMNVEV (reference sequence). The CDR3 loop spans 14 amino acids. V gave up 7 bases and J gave up 5 bases, with 17 bases separating them.

This clonotype was detected only a few times. The J gene is TRBJ2-7, the V gene TRBV12-3 or TRBV12-4; no clear D. The CDR3 is 14 amino acids. V lost 5 bases and J 2 bases, leaving 13 bases between the germline ends. The CDR3 sequence: CASSPWAVTYEQYF. The CDR3 region has the DNA TGTGCCAGCAGTCCCTGGGCGGTAACCTACGAGCAGTACTTC.

This clonotype was observed a few times. The chain employs TRBV20-1 and TRBJ2-7; no firm D call. CDR1 is DFQATT and CDR2 is SNEGSKA in the germline V gene (reference sequence). This CDR3 spans 13 amino acids. Trimming removed 4 bases at V and 3 bases at J, with 13 bases between. The CDR3 here is CSAKQSLYYEQYF. CDR3 sequence (DNA): TGCAGTGCTAAACAGAGCCTCTACTACGAGCAGTACTTC.

V and J are TRBV29-1 and TRBJ2-1, with 9 bases identical to TRBD2. The trim removed 4 bases at V and 2 bases at J, leaving 9 bases unmatched. The CDR3 is made up of 16 amino acids. CDR1 and CDR2 (germline): SQVTM, ANQGSEA. The CDR3 bases are TGCAGCGTTGTTGGCGGGAGGGGGGGGCCCTACAATGAGCAGTTCTTC. This encodes CSVVGGRGGPYNEQFF.

This clonotype has a handful of counts. The genes are TRBV28 and TRBJ1-1, with D unresolved. The V and J ends lost 3 bases and 1 base respectively, with 9 bases between them. Germline V gene data show CDR1 as MDHEN and CDR2 as SYDVKM. The CDR3 length is 14 residues. This chain's CDR3 is CASSFLGRNTEAFF. The CDR3 DNA sequence: TGTGCCAGCAGTTTTCTAGGACGGAACACTGAAGCTTTCTTT.

In this sample, this clonotype turned up a few times. This sequence joins TRBV7-3 and TRBJ2-1; possible D gene TRBD1, 5 bases. The CDR3 contains 13 residues. Trimming left V 4 bases short and J 6 bases short, with 10 bases between. CDR1 SGHTA and CDR2 FQGTGA come from the germline V gene. CDR3 DNA sequence: TGTGCCAGCAGCTCTGGTAGGGGCAATGAGCAGTTCTTC. Translated: CASSSGRGNEQFF. Full variable domain (remainder filled in from reference TRBV7-3 and TRBJ2-1): GAGVSQTPSNKVTEKGKYVELRCDPISGHTALYWYRQSLGQGPEFLIYFQGTGAADDSGLPNDRFFAVRPEGSVSTLKIQRTERGDSAVYLCASSSGRGNEQFFGPGTRLTVL.